This TCR beta chain emerged from a study of T cell responses to AZD1222 COVID-19 vaccine. Study results and caveats: Nearly half of the spike-specific TCRs reportedly recognize variant regions that carry no mutations. In a largely white British group with more females than males, clonal diversity was possibly underestimated. Baseline antibody screening turned up just 6 or 7 seropositive AZD1222 recipients. Following two doses of AZD1222, Spike-specific TCR breadth and depth rose.

Germline V gene data show CDR1 as KGHSH and CDR2 as LQKENI. Trimming took off 3 bases at V and 0 bases at J, with 9 bases between the two ends. This CDR3 comprises 15 residues. Sequenced by immunoSEQ multiplex PCR; TCRdb stores in-frame clones only, minus some. Among more than 110,000 clones listed, more than 90% were seen once. To note about this clone: The antigen is unknown.

The material was peripheral blood, obtained on day 0 of AZD1222 vaccination. The receptor comes from an adult in good health. V usage is TRBV18 and J usage is TRBJ1-3, with no clear D. CDR3 loop: CASSPPATSGNTIYF. For the CDR3, the DNA is TGTGCCAGCTCACCTCCGGCTACCTCTGGAAACACCATATATTTT.